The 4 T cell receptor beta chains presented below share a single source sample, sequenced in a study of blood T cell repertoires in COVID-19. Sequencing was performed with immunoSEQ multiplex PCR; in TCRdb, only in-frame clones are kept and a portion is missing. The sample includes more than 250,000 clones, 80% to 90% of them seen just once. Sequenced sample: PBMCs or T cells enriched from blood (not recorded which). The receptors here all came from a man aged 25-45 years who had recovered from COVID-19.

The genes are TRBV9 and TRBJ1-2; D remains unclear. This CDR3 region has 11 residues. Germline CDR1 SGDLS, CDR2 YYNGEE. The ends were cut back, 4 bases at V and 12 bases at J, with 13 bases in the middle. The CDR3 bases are TGTGCCAGCAGCAGCGGGCAGTCCGACACCTTC. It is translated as CASSSGQSDTF. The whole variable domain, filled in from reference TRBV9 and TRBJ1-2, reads DSGVTQTPKHLITATGQRVTLRCSPRSGDLSVYWYQQSLDQGLQFLIQYYNGEERAKGNILERFSAQQFPDLHSELNLSSLELGDSALYFCASSSGQSDTFGSGTRLTVV.

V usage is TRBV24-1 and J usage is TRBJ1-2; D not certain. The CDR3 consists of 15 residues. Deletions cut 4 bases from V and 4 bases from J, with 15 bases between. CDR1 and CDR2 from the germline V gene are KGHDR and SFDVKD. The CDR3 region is CATSDGPGDIYGYTF. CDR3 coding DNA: TGTGCCACCAGTGACGGTCCGGGAGACATCTATGGCTACACCTTC.

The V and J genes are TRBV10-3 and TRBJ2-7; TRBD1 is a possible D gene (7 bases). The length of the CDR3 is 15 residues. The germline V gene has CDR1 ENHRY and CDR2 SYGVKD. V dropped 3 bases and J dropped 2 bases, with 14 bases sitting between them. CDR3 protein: CAISDGTGEAYEQYF. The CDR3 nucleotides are TGTGCCATCAGTGACGGAACAGGGGAGGCCTACGAGCAGTACTTC.

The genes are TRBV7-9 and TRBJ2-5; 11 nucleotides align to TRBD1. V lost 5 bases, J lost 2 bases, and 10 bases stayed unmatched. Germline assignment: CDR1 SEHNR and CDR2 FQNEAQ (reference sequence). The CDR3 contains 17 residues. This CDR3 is CASSRIRGQGVQETQYF. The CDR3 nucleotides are TGTGCCAGCAGCCGAATCCGGGGACAGGGGGTACAAGAGACCCAGTACTTC. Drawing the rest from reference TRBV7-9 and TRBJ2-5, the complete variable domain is DTGVSQNPRHKITKRGQNVTFRCDPISEHNRLYWYRQTLGQGPEFLTYFQNEAQLEKSRLLSDRFSAERPKGSFSTLEIQRTEQGDSAMYLCASSRIRGQGVQETQYFGPGTRLLVL.